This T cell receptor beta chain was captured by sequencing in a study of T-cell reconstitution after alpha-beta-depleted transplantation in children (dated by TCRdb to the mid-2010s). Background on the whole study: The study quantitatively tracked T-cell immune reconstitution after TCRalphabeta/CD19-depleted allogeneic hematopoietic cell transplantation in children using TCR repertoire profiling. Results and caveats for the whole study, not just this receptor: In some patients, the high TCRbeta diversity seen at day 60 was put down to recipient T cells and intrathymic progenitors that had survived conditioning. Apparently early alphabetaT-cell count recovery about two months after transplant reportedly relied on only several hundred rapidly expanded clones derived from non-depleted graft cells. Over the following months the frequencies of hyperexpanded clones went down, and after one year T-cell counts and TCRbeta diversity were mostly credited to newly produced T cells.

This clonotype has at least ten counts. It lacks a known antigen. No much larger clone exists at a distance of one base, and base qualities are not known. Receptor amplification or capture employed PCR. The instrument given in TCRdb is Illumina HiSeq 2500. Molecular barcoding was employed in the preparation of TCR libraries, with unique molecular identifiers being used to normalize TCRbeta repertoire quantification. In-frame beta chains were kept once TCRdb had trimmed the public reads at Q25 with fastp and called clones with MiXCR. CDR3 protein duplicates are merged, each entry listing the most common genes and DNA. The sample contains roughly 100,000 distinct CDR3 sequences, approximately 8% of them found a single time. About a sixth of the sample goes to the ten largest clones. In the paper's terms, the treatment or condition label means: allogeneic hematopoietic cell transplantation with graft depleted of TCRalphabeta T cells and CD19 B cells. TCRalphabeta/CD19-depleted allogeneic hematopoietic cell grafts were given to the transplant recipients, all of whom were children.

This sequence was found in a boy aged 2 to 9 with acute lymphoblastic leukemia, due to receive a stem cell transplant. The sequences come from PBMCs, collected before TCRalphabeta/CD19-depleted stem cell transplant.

The CDR3 reads as follows: CASSPAQDTEQFF. The DNA sequence follows: TGTGCCAGCAGTCCCGCGCAGGATACTGAGCAGTTCTTC. In this chain, TRBV2 is recombined with TRBJ2-1; no D gene call is confident. Inclusive of the bounding cysteine and phenylalanine, the CDR3 is 13 residues long. CDR3 DNA is the only sequence kept; it has 39 bases, read in frame from the first base. V and J lose 5 bases and 9 bases, and a span of 14 bases separates them. CDR1 and CDR2, per the germline V gene, are SNHLY and FYNNEI.